These T cell receptor beta chains were read from a single sample in a study of cytomegalovirus exposure and HLA in healthy donors. The repertoire was sequenced with immunoSEQ multiplex PCR; TCRdb's copy has only in-frame clones and lacks some. Among 200,000 to 250,000 clones listed, over 70% were seen once. Sequenced sample: PBMCs. The receptor set was obtained from a boy younger than 10 in good health and CMV-seronegative. Each CDR3 is given with its conserved first and last residue.

v_gene	j_gene	CDR3aa
TRBV9	TRBJ1-4	CASSVGVQGAYEKLFF
TRBV19	TRBJ2-7	CASMGGREQYF
TRBV7-9	TRBJ1-2	CASRPTGTGNYGYTF
TRBV5-1	TRBJ2-3	CASSSAGADTQYF
TRBV21-1	TRBJ2-7	CASSKASGPYEQYF
TRBV5-1	TRBJ2-5	CASSFDRRSIVQETQYF
TRBV19	TRBJ1-5	CASSPREGNQPQHF
TRBV7-6	TRBJ2-7	CASSSGRGQSYEQYF
TRBV11-3	TRBJ2-7	CASSLLNRDSRPKRTYEQYF
TRBV5-5	TRBJ1-6	CASSLDAGSPLHF
TRBV5-1	TRBJ1-4	CASSLEGGDSKEKLFF
TRBV7-9	TRBJ1-2	CASSLAQGNIYGYTF
TRBV6-5	TRBJ1-1	CASIRSYRGCEAFF
TRBV30	TRBJ1-4	CAWEGLNEKLFF
TRBV27	TRBJ2-4	CATSLGTSGGGNIQYF
TRBV9	TRBJ2-1	CASSSGGGAPYNEQFF
TRBV11-2	TRBJ1-2	CASSLVTGLVYGYTF
TRBV5-1	TRBJ2-7	CASSAGGAEYEQYF
TRBV7-6	TRBJ1-3	CASSLRETGPGNTIYF
TRBV6-5	TRBJ2-5	CASSYSTGMETQYF
TRBV19	TRBJ2-2	CASSIQGNHLGGELFF
TRBV2	TRBJ1-2	CASSDSRGVYGYTF
TRBV9	TRBJ1-5	CASSVDQGNQPQHF
TRBV5-6	TRBJ1-1	CASSPGTIGSEAFF
TRBV11-1	TRBJ2-7	CASSLARGYEQYF
TRBV7-2	TRBJ1-2	CASSPSGNYGYTF
TRBV6-4	TRBJ2-7	CASTPSRGNEQYF
TRBV29-1	TRBJ2-6	CSVEGSRGLTGANVLTF
TRBV15	TRBJ1-2	CATSRDHRAALRGYTF
TRBV19	TRBJ2-7	CASSIAGGPYEQYF
TRBV19	TRBJ1-3	CASSIGDRGFGNTIYF
TRBV10-3	TRBJ2-3	CAISVRGLEEADTQYF
TRBV5-1	TRBJ1-2	CASSFRRTATNGYTF
TRBV7-9	TRBJ2-7	CASSREGPSYEQYF
TRBV28	TRBJ2-1	CASSLGSISGGGNEQFF
TRBV9	TRBJ1-2	CASSVGGQGASDGYTF
TRBV4-2	TRBJ2-1	CASSQDQSSGGRGGNEQFF
TRBV5-4	TRBJ2-3	CASSLAAASTDTQYF
TRBV18	TRBJ2-5	CASSPGLAGVQETQYF
TRBV6-5	TRBJ1-2	CASSYSRVGYGYTF
TRBV6-4	TRBJ2-4	CASSGGEGIQYF
TRBV27	TRBJ2-1	CASSLIRTGLGPFSEQFF
TRBV19	TRBJ2-5	CASSIRSQQETQYF
TRBV19	TRBJ1-1	CASTWAGNTEAFF
TRBV6-5	TRBJ2-1	CASSYVGAEQFF
TRBV9	TRBJ2-1	CASSVGTSGGNEQFF
TRBV9	TRBJ1-2	CASSEGPNYGYTF
TRBV25-1	TRBJ2-5	CASSDWDSRGQETQYF
TRBV5-5	TRBJ2-7	CASISGSNSYEQYF
TRBV5-6	TRBJ2-3	CASSLAQGPDTQYF
TRBV4-1	TRBJ2-1	CASSQGLAGSSYNEQFF
TRBV2	TRBJ2-7	CASSSRTSGRAYSYEQYF
TRBV7-9	TRBJ1-3	CASSPGGNAIYF
TRBV7-7	TRBJ2-1	CASSLRGPAPSNEQFF
TRBV30	TRBJ2-2	CACKTGDSGELFF
TRBV5-1	TRBJ2-5	CASSLELGTGQYF
TRBV18	TRBJ2-1	CASSRLAGVKNEQFF
TRBV6-5	TRBJ2-1	CASSYSSSGPYNEQFF
TRBV7-9	TRBJ2-5	CASSLPGGETQYF